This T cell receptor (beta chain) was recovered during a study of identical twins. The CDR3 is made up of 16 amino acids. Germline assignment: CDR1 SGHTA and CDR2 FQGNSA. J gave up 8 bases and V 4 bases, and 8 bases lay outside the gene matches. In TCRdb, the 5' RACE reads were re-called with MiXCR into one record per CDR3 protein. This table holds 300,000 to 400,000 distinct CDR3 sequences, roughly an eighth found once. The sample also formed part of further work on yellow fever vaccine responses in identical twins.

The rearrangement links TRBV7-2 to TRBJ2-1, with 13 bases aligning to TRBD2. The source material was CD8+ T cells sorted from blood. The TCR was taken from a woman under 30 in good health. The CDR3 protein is CASSSLAGGPNHEQFF. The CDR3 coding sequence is TGTGCCAGCAGCTCACTAGCGGGAGGGCCGAACCATGAGCAGTTCTTC.